Listed below are T cell receptor beta chains from one sample, sequenced in a study of CD8+CD57+ T cells in acquired aplastic anemia. Via MiXCR, TCRdb re-called the reads, giving one row per CDR3 protein. The sample carries under 500,000 distinct CDR3 sequences, around 30% recorded once. Sequenced sample: sorted CD4+, CD8+, or CD8+CD57+ T cells (not recorded which) from PBMCs. The receptors were gathered from a human donor with aplastic anemia. The CDR3 runs from the conserved cysteine through the conserved F or W. The D gene is left open where the match is weak. The listing skips clone size in some rows; elsewhere it reads once, few, many or a size class.

TRBV2	-	-	TRBJ1-5	CASYSGASNQPQHF	TGTGCCAGCTACTCAGGCGCCAGCAATCAGCCCCAGCATTTT
TRBV5-4	TRBD2	-	TRBJ2-1	CASSFAVGTSGISQQFF	TGTGCCAGCAGCTTCGCCGTAGGGACTAGCGGGATATCGCAGCAGTTCTTC
TRBV6-1	TRBD1	many	TRBJ1-2	CASSHTGEYGYTF	TGTGCCAGCAGTCATACAGGGGAATATGGCTACACCTTC
TRBV19	TRBD1	many	TRBJ1-1	CASSTMAGGTEAFF	TGTGCCAGTAGTACCATGGCAGGGGGCACTGAAGCTTTCTTT
TRBV7-3	-	-	TRBJ1-1	CASSEAQDTEAFF	TGTGCCAGCAGCGAAGCCCAAGACACTGAAGCTTTCTTT
TRBV7-3	TRBD1	-	TRBJ1-6	CASSLLHPSGTGGTPLHF	TGTGCCAGCAGCTTACTGCATCCGTCCGGGACAGGGGGAACACCCCTCCACTTT
TRBV10-1	-	many	TRBJ2-3	CASGASTDTQYF	TGCGCCAGCGGAGCTAGCACAGATACGCAGTATTTT
TRBV6-1	-	-	TRBJ1-3	CASSMVEGNTIYF	TGTGCCAGTAGTATGGTAGAAGGAAACACCATATATTTT
TRBV5-1	TRBD1	-	TRBJ2-3	CASSSGTEVTDTQYF	TGCGCCAGCAGCTCCGGGACAGAGGTCACAGATACGCAGTATTTT
TRBV12-3/TRBV12-4	TRBD2	few	TRBJ2-7	CASSLSAGGPHEQYF	TGTGCCAGCAGTTTATCAGCGGGGGGGCCCCACGAGCAGTACTTC
TRBV7-2	-	-	TRBJ1-2	CASSRPMNYGYTF	TGTGCCAGCAGCCGACCGATGAACTATGGCTACACCTTC
TRBV20-1	-	-	TRBJ1-4	CSAKGLSGAEKLFF	TGCAGTGCTAAGGGACTCTCGGGAGCTGAAAAACTGTTTTTT
TRBV25-1	TRBD2	-	TRBJ2-1	CASSLRLAGVDYEQFF	TGTGCCAGCAGCTTAAGGCTAGCGGGAGTTGATTATGAGCAGTTCTTC
TRBV3-1	-	-	TRBJ2-4	CASSQVGTAGPPQYF	TGTGCCAGCAGCCAAGTCGGGACCGCGGGTCCCCCCCAGTACTTC
TRBV15	TRBD1	many	TRBJ1-6	CATSRSSSGTGRSPLHF	TGTGCCACCAGCCGTAGTAGCTCCGGGACAGGGAGATCACCCCTCCACTTT
TRBV9	TRBD1	many	TRBJ1-6	CASSVTGGLSYNSPLHF	TGTGCCAGCAGCGTTACAGGGGGCCTATCCTATAATTCACCCCTCCACTTT
TRBV11-2	-	many	TRBJ1-2	CASSLEGAWGGYTF	TGTGCCAGCAGCTTAGAAGGGGCATGGGGTGGCTACACCTTC
TRBV11-2	TRBD1	many	TRBJ1-6	CASSLRPPGQGDSPLHF	TGTGCCAGCAGCTTAAGACCTCCGGGACAGGGAGATTCACCCCTCCACTTT
TRBV2	-	few	TRBJ2-1	CASSDYREFREDEQFF	TGTGCCAGCAGTGATTATCGCGAGTTTCGGGAAGATGAGCAGTTCTTC
TRBV11-2	TRBD1	-	TRBJ2-2	CASTWTGNTGELLF	TGTGCCAGCACTTGGACAGGGAACACCGGGGAGCTGCTTTTT
TRBV20-1	TRBD1	-	TRBJ2-3	CSARQGPTDTQYF	TGCAGTGCCAGACAGGGTCCCACAGATACGCAGTATTTT
TRBV12-3/TRBV12-4	-	-	TRBJ2-1	CASSFPLFGQFF	TGTGCCAGCAGTTTCCCCCTATTTGGGCAGTTCTTC
TRBV5-1	TRBD1	many	TRBJ1-3	CASRKDRGSGNTIYF	TGCGCCAGCAGGAAGGACAGGGGCTCTGGAAACACCATATATTTT
TRBV20-1	-	-	TRBJ2-3	CSARDYGSPADTQYF	TGCAGTGCTAGAGATTACGGCTCCCCCGCAGATACGCAGTATTTT
TRBV20-1	-	few	TRBJ1-3	CGARTSVGNTIYF	TGCGGTGCGAGGACAAGCGTCGGAAACACCATATATTTT
TRBV6-1	-	-	TRBJ2-6	CAILPEGANVLTF	TGTGCCATCCTACCCGAAGGGGCCAACGTCCTGACTTTC
TRBV7-6	TRBD1	many	TRBJ2-7	CASSLGWQGAHGSYEQYF	TGTGCCAGCAGCTTAGGGTGGCAGGGGGCGCATGGCTCCTACGAGCAGTACTTC
TRBV29-1	-	many	TRBJ2-3	CSVARGFGKDTQYF	TGCAGCGTTGCCCGAGGGTTCGGGAAGGATACGCAGTATTTT
TRBV12-3/TRBV12-4	-	few	TRBJ2-3	CASSFLPQNTQYF	TGTGCCAGCAGTTTTCTACCACAGAACACGCAGTATTTT
TRBV5-1	-	few	TRBJ2-7	CASSVQGGGEQYF	TGCGCCAGCAGCGTTCAGGGTGGTGGGGAGCAGTACTTC
TRBV20-1	-	many	TRBJ1-2	CSANAQGNYGYTF	TGCAGTGCGAACGCACAGGGTAACTATGGCTACACCTTC
TRBV5-1	-	-	TRBJ2-5	CASSLQGSQETQYF	TGCGCCAGCAGCCTGCAAGGATCCCAAGAGACCCAGTACTTC
TRBV25-1	TRBD1	-	TRBJ1-2	CASRLNRGPNHGYTF	TGTGCCAGCAGATTAAACAGGGGGCCTAACCATGGCTACACCTTC
TRBV20-1	-	-	TRBJ1-4	CSAPESGQGNEKLFF	TGCAGTGCTCCCGAAAGTGGGCAGGGGAACGAAAAACTGTTTTTT
TRBV27	-	-	TRBJ2-6	CASSITGGANVLTF	TGTGCCAGCAGTATCACTGGAGGTGCCAACGTCCTGACTTTC
TRBV7-2	-	few	TRBJ2-1	CASSGRTVYNEQFF	TGTGCCAGCAGCGGCAGGACAGTATACAATGAGCAGTTCTTC
TRBV25-1	TRBD2	-	TRBJ2-7	CAWNVLAGINEQYF	TGTGCCTGGAACGTGCTAGCGGGGATTAACGAGCAGTACTTC
TRBV15	-	many	TRBJ2-5	CATSRDRAETQYF	TGTGCCACCAGCAGAGATCGGGCAGAGACCCAGTACTTC
TRBV7-9	-	-	TRBJ1-2	CASSGTPGGYTF	TGTGCCAGCAGCGGGACCCCGGGAGGCTACACCTTC